The T cell receptor beta chain described here comes from a study of cytomegalovirus exposure and HLA in healthy donors. Study conclusions and caveats: Among TCR beta chains, those listed as cytomegalovirus-associated numbered roughly 150. TCR beta chains associated with HLA were, in a later analysis, more clonally expanded than equally common others. A later analysis appeared to link common viral pathogens to several of the most significant clusters. There was a cluster of highly shared sequence variants that was likely a sequencing artifact.

As for this clone: The antigen is not known.

The germline CDR1 and CDR2 sequences are LNHNV and YYDKDF (reference sequence). This CDR3 has 16 amino acids. Trimming shortened V by 1 base and J by 1 base, and 8 bases separated the two germline ends. The PCR was carried out with 60 Vbeta primers and 13 Jbeta primers. Only in-frame clones appear in the TCRdb table, and some are missing; sequencing was by immunoSEQ multiplex PCR. The sample records approximately 150,000 clones, roughly 80% being singletons. The chain combines TRBV15 with TRBJ2-6; tentatively, D is TRBD2 (6 bases). The sequenced sample was PBMCs. The source of this sequence is a man aged 18 to 35 in good health and CMV-seropositive. CDR3 sequence: CATSRAGGSGANVLTF. The CDR3 region has the DNA TGTGCCACCAGCAGAGCCGGGGGATCTGGGGCCAACGTCCTGACTTTC.